The 13 T cell receptor beta chains given below trace back to one sample, sequenced in a study of cytomegalovirus exposure and HLA in healthy donors. The PCR had 60 Vbeta and 13 Jbeta primers. Produced via immunoSEQ multiplex PCR; TCRdb's table is partial and in-frame only. Counted here are over 80,000 clones, approximately 80% occurring once; the ten biggest clones make up roughly 17%. The sequenced material came from PBMCs. Receptors were obtained from a man in his fifties or sixties in good health and CMV-seropositive.

The V and J genes are TRBV6-5 and TRBJ1-2; 7 nucleotides match TRBD1. The ends lost 6 bases at V and 3 bases at J; junction bases unmatched: 10. Germline CDR1 MNHEY, CDR2 SVGAGI. The CDR3 is 15 residues long. CDR3 loop: CASSPGQQWHYGYTF. The CDR3 DNA reads as TGTGCCAGCAGCCCGGGACAGCAGTGGCACTATGGCTACACCTTC.

J is TRBJ2-5 and V is TRBV6-1; a weak D match, TRBD1 (5 bases). With the DNA end fitting TRBJ2-7 better, the J assignment may be wrong. This CDR3 is built from 14 residues. Germline V lookup: CDR1 MNHNS, CDR2 SASEGT. The CDR3, as DNA: TGTGCCAGCAGTGAACCGGGCAGGGTCTACGAGCAGTACTTC. It is translated as CASSEPGRVYEQYF.

J is TRBJ2-7 and V is TRBV25-1; D might be TRBD2 (6 bases). This CDR3 is 16 amino acids long. Germline CDR1 reads MGHDK; CDR2 reads SYGVNS. Trimming left V 5 bases short and J 9 bases short, with 26 bases between. This CDR3 is CASSPSTQSGLPGQYF. CDR3 sequence (DNA): TGTGCCAGCAGTCCGTCAACCCAATCGGGACTCCCAGGGCAGTACTTC.

V gene TRBV7-2 combines with J gene TRBJ1-2, with D uncertain. The CDR3 covers 13 residues. Deletions cut 1 base from V and 8 bases from J, with 11 bases between. Germline V gives CDR1 SGHTA, CDR2 FQGNSA. As DNA, the CDR3 is TGTGCCAGCAGCTTAGTGATGGAGAACGGCTACACCTTC. Its translation: CASSLVMENGYTF.

The chain uses TRBV30 and TRBJ2-1; D is possibly TRBD1 (6 bases). V was shortened by 2 bases and J by 8 bases, with 10 bases between the two germline ends. This CDR3 is 12 amino acids long. Per the germline V gene, CDR1 is GTSNPN and CDR2 is SVGIG (reference sequence). The CDR3 nucleotides read TGTGCCTGGAGTAGGGGGTACGATGAGCAGTTCTTC. This encodes CAWSRGYDEQFF. Full variable domain (missing parts from reference TRBV30 and TRBJ2-1): SQTIHQWPATLVQPVGSPLSLECTVEGTSNPNLYWYRQAAGRGLQLLFYSVGIGQISSEVPQNLSASRPQDRQFILSSKKLLLSDSGFYLCAWSRGYDEQFFGPGTRLTVL.

This rearrangement joins TRBV20-1 to TRBJ2-5; TRBD1 might be the D (5 bases). The DNA end lines up better with TRBJ2-7; the J call may be wrong. The germline V gene has CDR1 DFQATT and CDR2 SNEGSKA (reference sequence). The CDR3 has 11 amino acids. CDR3 sequence (DNA): TGCAGTGCCGAGACAGAGTACGAGCAGTACTTC. It codes for CSAETEYEQYF.

The genes are TRBV5-1 and TRBJ2-7, with 11 nucleotides matching TRBD2. The CDR3 is 15 amino acids. Losses at the gene ends were 4 bases for V and 0 bases for J; bases not matched to a gene: 3. Per the germline V gene, CDR1 is SGHRS and CDR2 is YFSETQ. DNA for the CDR3: TGCGCCAGCAGCCGGACTAGCGGGCCCTCCTACGAGCAGTACTTC. This sequence encodes CASSRTSGPSYEQYF.

This clone has a handful of counts. The chain links TRBV6-5 to TRBJ1-4; D not resolved. The V gene lost 6 bases and the J gene lost 3 bases, with 8 bases spanning the gap. Germline CDR1 is MNHEY and CDR2 is SVGAGI. This CDR3 contains 13 residues. CDR3 nucleotide sequence: TGTGCCAGCAGAAAGACATCTAATGAAAAACTGTTTTTT. It specifies CASRKTSNEKLFF.

The chain recombines TRBV5-4 with TRBJ2-1; 9 nucleotides align to TRBD1. This CDR3 contains 14 residues. The ends lost 5 bases at V and 12 bases at J; junction bases unmatched: 12. CDR1 is SGHNT and CDR2 is YYREEE in the germline V gene (reference sequence). The CDR3 sequence: CASRASGTGIVQFF. In nucleotides, the CDR3 is TGTGCCAGCAGGGCTTCCGGGACAGGGATTGTGCAGTTCTTC.

This CDR3 reads CASSFRDTGELFF. The CDR3 DNA is TGTGCCAGCAGCTTCAGGGACACCGGGGAGCTGTTTTTT. The V gene is TRBV7-2, the J gene TRBJ2-2; a weak D match, TRBD1 (5 bases). V was shortened by 3 bases and J by 3 bases, with 5 bases between the two germline ends. The CDR3 covers 13 residues. Germline CDR1 reads SGHTA; CDR2 reads FQGNSA.

This clone was seen once. This chain joins TRBV7-9 and TRBJ1-4, with unresolved D. Germline V gene sequence: CDR1 SEHNR, CDR2 FQNEAQ (reference sequence). Trimming removed 4 bases at V and 4 bases at J, with 13 bases between. The CDR3 length is 15 residues. The CDR3: CASSSRVGGNEKLFF. DNA for the CDR3: TGTGCCAGCAGCTCCCGAGTGGGAGGTAATGAAAAACTGTTTTTT.

The chain carries TRBV9 and TRBJ2-3; the D gene is possibly TRBD2 (7 bases). Trimming removed 4 bases at V and 4 bases at J, with 19 bases between. This CDR3 comprises 16 residues. Germline V CDR1 and CDR2: SGDLS, YYNGEE. The CDR3 is CASSPQRPGGPDTQYF. In DNA form, the CDR3 reads TGTGCCAGCAGCCCCCAGAGACCGGGGGGCCCAGATACGCAGTATTTT.

This clone was observed a handful of times. The chain has TRBV7-3 and TRBJ1-2; 7 bases align to TRBD1. V gave up 5 bases and J gave up 6 bases; unmatched junction bases: 6. This CDR3 comprises 13 residues. The V gene's germline CDR1 is SGHTA and CDR2 FQGTGA. This chain's CDR3 is CASSPTGVDGYTF. CDR3 coding DNA: TGTGCCAGCAGCCCTACAGGGGTTGATGGCTACACCTTC.